This entry lists 2 T cell receptor beta chains sequenced from one sample in a study of T-cell reconstitution after alpha-beta-depleted transplantation in children. Unique molecular identifiers were used to barcode this TCRbeta library. MiXCR, applied by TCRdb to the PCR reads, yields one record per CDR3 protein. The sample contains approximately 130,000 distinct CDR3 sequences, about 9.5% of which appear only once. This specimen was PBMCs, mostly from graft donor cells, taken 180 days after TCRalphabeta/CD19-depleted stem cell transplant. These receptor sequences come from a girl under three years old who had a stem cell transplant for combined immunodeficiency, so the T cells may come from the graft donor.

This chain uses TRBV6-2 or TRBV6-3 with TRBJ2-7; TRBD2 is a possible D gene (6 bases). Between the trimmed V and J ends, which lost 2 bases and 0 bases, there was a span of 17 bases. CDR1 MNHEY and CDR2 SVGEGT come from the germline V gene. The CDR3 has 17 amino acids. As DNA, the CDR3 is TGTGCCAGCAGTTACAGCCCAGGGACTCCGTTCTCCTACGAGCAGTACTTC. Its translation: CASSYSPGTPFSYEQYF.

The chain couples TRBV12-3 or TRBV12-4 to TRBJ2-7, with D unresolved. The CDR3 has 14 residues. V shed 5 bases and J shed 0 bases, with 11 bases lying between them. The CDR3 spells CASSPPRNSYEQYF. CDR3 sequence (DNA): TGTGCCAGCAGTCCCCCACGGAACTCCTACGAGCAGTACTTC.